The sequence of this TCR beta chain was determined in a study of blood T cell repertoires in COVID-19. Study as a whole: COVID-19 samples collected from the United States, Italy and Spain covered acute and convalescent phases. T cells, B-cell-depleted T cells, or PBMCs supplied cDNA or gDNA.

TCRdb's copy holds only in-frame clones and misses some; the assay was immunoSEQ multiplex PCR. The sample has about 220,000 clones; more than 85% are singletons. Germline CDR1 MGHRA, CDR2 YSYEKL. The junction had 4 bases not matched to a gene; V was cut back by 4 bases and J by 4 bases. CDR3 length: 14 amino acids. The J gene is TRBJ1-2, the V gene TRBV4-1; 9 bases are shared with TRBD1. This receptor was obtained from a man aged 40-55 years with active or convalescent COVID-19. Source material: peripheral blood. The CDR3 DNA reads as TGCGCCAGCAGCCCGGGACAGGGTGCCTATGGCTACACCTTC. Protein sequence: CASSPGQGAYGYTF.